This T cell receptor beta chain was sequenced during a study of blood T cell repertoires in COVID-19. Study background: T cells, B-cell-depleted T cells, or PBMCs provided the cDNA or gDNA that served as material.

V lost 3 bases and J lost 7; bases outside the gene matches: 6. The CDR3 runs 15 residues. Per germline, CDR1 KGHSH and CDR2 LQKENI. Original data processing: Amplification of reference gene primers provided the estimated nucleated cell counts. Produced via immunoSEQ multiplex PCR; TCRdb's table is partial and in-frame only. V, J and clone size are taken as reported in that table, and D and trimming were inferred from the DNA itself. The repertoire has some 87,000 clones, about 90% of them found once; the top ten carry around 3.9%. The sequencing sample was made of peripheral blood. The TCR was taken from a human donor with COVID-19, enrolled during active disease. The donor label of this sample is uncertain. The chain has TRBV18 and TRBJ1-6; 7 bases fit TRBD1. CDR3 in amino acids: CASSPTRDRNSPLHF. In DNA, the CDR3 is TGTGCCAGCTCACCGACCCGGGACAGAAATTCACCCCTCCACTTT.